This T cell receptor (beta chain) appears in the sequencing data of a study of cytomegalovirus exposure and HLA in healthy donors. Study-level information: Among around 400 genotyped donors, about 85% fell in the Caucasian-associated ancestry cluster.

Study observations and caveats: A few of the chains that were CMV-associated were confirmed in vitro to be specific for CMV antigens. Analysis was carried out at a later point, and it linked a missense DCLRE1C variant to TCR beta V- and J-gene trimming.

The PCR had 60 Vbeta and 13 Jbeta primers. Using immunoSEQ multiplex PCR, the repertoire was profiled, and TCRdb retains in-frame clones only, with some absent. Here the sample spans about 250,000 clones, 80% being singletons. For this clone: What it binds is unknown.

Sequenced material: PBMCs. The sequence was collected from a girl between 2 and 10 years old in good health and CMV-seronegative.

CDR3 bases: TGTGCCAGCAGTCCTCAGACAGGAAATCAGCCCCAGCATTTT. Its translation: CASSPQTGNQPQHF. V and J are TRBV2 and TRBJ1-5, with D possibly TRBD1 on 6 matching bases. CDR1 is SNHLY, CDR2 FYNNEI, per germline. The length of the CDR3 is 14 residues. Trimming removed 5 bases from V and 4 bases from J, with 12 bases in between.